Sequencing of this TCR beta chain was carried out in a study of shared clonotypes between healthy human individuals. Findings of the study overall: Naive subsets usually exceeded memory subsets in estimated richness.

In regard to this clone: Its antigen is currently unknown.

Sequenced by immunoSEQ multiplex PCR; TCRdb stores in-frame clones only, minus some. Among approximately 2,000,000 clones listed, around 93% were seen once. There are 12 residues in the CDR3. V shed 2 bases and J shed 5 bases, with 9 bases lying between them. The germline V gene encodes CDR1 GTSNPN and CDR2 SVGIG (reference sequence). The gene calls are TRBV30 and TRBJ2-5, with D uncertain. Sequenced sample: naive CD4+ T cells from PBMCs. Noted subset: CD45RA+ positively selected. The sequence derives from a young man in good health. Some clones in this sample may be carry-over from other donors' samples. Here the CDR3 DNA reads TGTGCCTGGAGTACAGTCGGCGAGACCCAGTACTTC. Residues: CAWSTVGETQYF.